These 20 T cell receptor beta chains originate from one sample sequenced in a study of shared clonotypes between healthy human individuals. TCRdb's copy holds only in-frame clones and misses some; the assay was immunoSEQ multiplex PCR. The sample yields 2 million to 2.5 million clones, 85% to 95% seen once. The sample consisted of naive CD4+ T cells from PBMCs. Indicated subset: CD45RA+ positively selected. The receptor set was obtained from a man younger than 35 in good health. Some clones in this sample may be carry-over from other donors' samples.

The rearrangement links TRBV18 to TRBJ2-2; a weak D match, TRBD1 (5 bases). The ends were cut back, 3 bases at V and 1 base at J, with 12 bases in the middle. There are 16 residues in the CDR3. Germline V CDR1 and CDR2: KGHSH, LQKENI. CDR3 amino acids: CASSPVSRVNTGELFF. The CDR3 DNA reads as TGTGCCAGCTCACCGGTCAGCAGGGTGAACACCGGGGAGCTGTTTTTT.

The chain links TRBV10-3 to TRBJ2-4, with D unresolved. The CDR3 has 13 residues. Germline-derived CDR1 and CDR2 are ENHRY and SYGVKD. V lost 4 bases and J lost 1, with 5 bases in between. CDR3 protein: CAISVGAKNIQYF. CDR3 nucleotide sequence: TGTGCCATCAGTGTTGGCGCCAAAAACATTCAGTACTTC.

This clone has just one count. Germline is not matched at one junction end, which may reflect a read error. J is TRBJ2-3 and V is TRBV4-2, with D perhaps matching TRBD2 (5 bases). CDR1 and CDR2 from the germline V gene are LGHNA and YNFKEQ. This CDR3 has 14 amino acids. This CDR3 is CASSKDYPLGTQYF. Here the CDR3 DNA reads TGTGCCAGCAGCAAAGACTATCCATTGGGTACGCAGTATTTT.

The J gene is TRBJ2-7, the V gene TRBV28, with 8 positions matching TRBD1. Germline V CDR1 and CDR2: MDHEN, SYDVKM. V was pared by 6 bases and J by 0 bases, with 7 bases of the junction left unmatched. The CDR3 has 15 amino acids. CDR3 sequence reads: CASRDGQGGSYEQYF. In DNA, the CDR3 is TGTGCCAGCAGGGATGGACAGGGAGGCTCCTACGAGCAGTACTTC. Full variable domain (outside the CDR3, taken from reference TRBV28 and TRBJ2-7): DVKVTQSSRYLVKRTGEKVFLECVQDMDHENMFWYRQDPGLGLRLIYFSYDVKMKEKGDIPEGYSVSREKKERFSLILESASTNQTSMYLCASRDGQGGSYEQYFGPGTRLTVT.

This clone was seen just once. J is TRBJ2-5 and V is TRBV6-5, with a possible D match to TRBD1 (6 bases). The CDR3 runs to 13 residues. Trimming removed 6 bases from V and 2 bases from J, with 10 bases in between. The V gene's germline CDR1 is MNHEY and CDR2 SVGAGI. In DNA, the CDR3 is TGTGCCAGCAGGCAGGGGTATCAAGAGACCCAGTACTTC. Its translation: CASRQGYQETQYF.

V gene TRBV28 combines with J gene TRBJ1-3; D remains ambiguous. Germline V lookup: CDR1 MDHEN, CDR2 SYDVKM. Trimming cost V 3 bases and J 0 bases, with 15 bases left between them. The CDR3 spans 17 residues. DNA of the CDR3: TGTGCCAGCAGTTTTGGGTCGTTTACCGGCTCTGGAAACACCATATATTTT. Its protein product is CASSFGSFTGSGNTIYF.

The chain is built from TRBV9 and TRBJ1-2; D is perhaps TRBD1 (5 bases). Trimming left V 4 bases short and J 2 bases short, with 9 bases between. The CDR3 contains 13 residues. Germline CDR1 and CDR2: SGDLS and YYNGEE. The CDR3 protein is CASSPRGNYGYTF. The CDR3 DNA reads TGTGCCAGCAGCCCTCGGGGGAACTATGGCTACACCTTC.

V gene TRBV2 combines with J gene TRBJ2-1; TRBD2 is a possible D gene (7 bases). This CDR3 has 11 residues. Per germline, CDR1 SNHLY and CDR2 FYNNEI. Trimming took off 10 bases at V and 9 bases at J, with 13 bases between the two ends. CDR3 amino acids: CATGGHGEQFF. The DNA for the CDR3 is TGTGCCACCGGGGGGCACGGTGAGCAGTTCTTC.

V gene TRBV5-1 combines with J gene TRBJ2-5, with D unclear. Trimming took 6 bases from V and 3 from J, leaving 15 bases between them. Germline V lookup: CDR1 SGHRS, CDR2 YFSETQ. This CDR3 comprises 14 residues. The CDR3 DNA reads TGCGCCAGCACCGTTATGAATCAAGAAGAGACCCAGTACTTC. Protein sequence: CASTVMNQEETQYF.

CDR3 sequence (DNA): TGTGCCAGCACCCCCGGAGGGGCTAGCGGTTACAATGAGCAGTTCTTC. The encoded protein is CASTPGGASGYNEQFF. The rearrangement links TRBV28 to TRBJ2-1; 7 positions agree with TRBD2. J lost 4 bases, V lost 7 bases, and 13 bases had no gene match. Germline CDR1 MDHEN, CDR2 SYDVKM. CDR3 size: 16 residues.

The V gene is TRBV27, the J gene TRBJ1-2; 9 bases align to TRBD1. Germline V gene lookup returns CDR1 MNHEY and CDR2 SMNVEV (reference sequence). The CDR3 is 16 amino acids. Trimming removed 7 bases from V and 1 base from J; junction bases left unmatched: 10. CDR3 protein: CASNPVRDRVNYGYTF. In DNA, the CDR3 is TGTGCCAGCAATCCCGTCCGGGACAGGGTTAACTATGGCTACACCTTC.

J is TRBJ2-1 and V is TRBV27; TRBD1 agrees at 9 bases. Germline V gene sequence: CDR1 MNHEY, CDR2 SMNVEV (reference sequence). This CDR3 region has 14 residues. Trimming removed 5 bases from V and 6 bases from J; junction bases left unmatched: 5. The CDR3 DNA sequence: TGTGCCAGCAGTGCTTACAGGGGGCGCAATGAGCAGTTCTTC. Encoded protein: CASSAYRGRNEQFF.

This chain connects TRBV7-3 to TRBJ2-1, with D perhaps matching TRBD1 (5 bases). The CDR3 has 15 residues. Germline V gene data show CDR1 as SGHTA and CDR2 as FQGTGA. V lost 0 bases to trimming and J lost 4 bases, with 10 bases between them. CDR3 coding DNA: TGTGCCAGCAGCTTAACTAGGGGCCCTTACAATGAGCAGTTCTTC. This sequence encodes CASSLTRGPYNEQFF.

The chain is built from TRBV7-3 and TRBJ2-2, with 7 bases matching TRBD2. V lost 5 bases, J lost 5 bases, and 11 bases stayed unmatched. In germline, CDR1 is SGHTA, CDR2 FQGTGA. This CDR3 spans 16 amino acids. This chain's CDR3 is CASSTAGRARTGELFF. CDR3 bases: TGTGCCAGCAGCACCGCGGGGAGGGCCCGGACCGGGGAGCTGTTTTTT. Full variable domain (outside the CDR3, taken from reference TRBV7-3 and TRBJ2-2): GAGVSQTPSNKVTEKGKYVELRCDPISGHTALYWYRQSLGQGPEFLIYFQGTGAADDSGLPNDRFFAVRPEGSVSTLKIQRTERGDSAVYLCASSTAGRARTGELFFGEGSRLTVL.

Note on this clone: Other DNA sequences from this sample encode an identical CDR3 as well. V usage is TRBV6-1 and J usage is TRBJ1-2; perhaps TRBD1 as D (5 bases). Germline loops: CDR1 MNHNS, CDR2 SASEGT. Trimming took off 5 bases at V and 1 base at J, with 8 bases between the two ends. There are 13 residues in the CDR3. CDR3 DNA sequence: TGTGCCAGCAGTTGGGACCGTAACTATGGCTACACCTTC. Its protein product is CASSWDRNYGYTF.

J is TRBJ1-4 and V is TRBV7-9; a weak D match, TRBD1 (5 bases). Germline CDR1 and CDR2: SEHNR and FQNEAQ (reference sequence). The CDR3 sequence is 15 residues long. The V end was cut by 0 bases, the J end by 7 bases, with 12 bases between. CDR3 DNA: TGTGCCAGCAGCTTAGCTGGGTATGGGGGTGAAAAACTGTTTTTT. This codes for CASSLAGYGGEKLFF.

The CDR3 loop reads CASSLLRGSTEAFF. The CDR3 nucleotides read TGTGCCAGCAGCTTATTGAGGGGGAGCACTGAAGCTTTCTTT. The V gene is TRBV11-2, the J gene TRBJ1-1, with D possibly matching TRBD1 (6 bases). V lost 2 bases and J lost 4, with 11 bases in between. The CDR3 loop spans 14 amino acids. The V gene's germline CDR1 is SGHAT and CDR2 FQNNGV.

The chain couples TRBV25-1 to TRBJ1-2; 12 bases agree with TRBD1. Germline V gene sequence: CDR1 MGHDK, CDR2 SYGVNS. CDR3 size: 15 residues. With 1 base clipped from V and 8 bases from J, the junction kept 5 bases outside the gene matches. The CDR3, as DNA: TGTGCCAGCAGTGAATTGGGACAGGGGGCCAGAGGCTACACCTTC. The encoded protein is CASSELGQGARGYTF.

CDR3 residues: CASSEEARTYNEQFF. CDR3 DNA sequence: TGTGCCAGCAGTGAAGAGGCGCGTACCTACAATGAGCAGTTCTTC. V and J are TRBV6-4 and TRBJ2-1; D call uncertain. V gave up 3 bases and J gave up 2 bases, with 11 bases separating them. Germline V CDR1 and CDR2: MRHNA, SNTAGT. The length of the CDR3 is 15 residues.

The V gene is TRBV4-3, the J gene TRBJ2-3; D uncertain. The CDR3 extends over 11 amino acids. Trimming removed 0 bases from V and 12 bases from J, with 7 bases in between. Per germline, CDR1 LGHNA and CDR2 YSLEER. CDR3 bases: TGCGCCAGCAGCCAAGATCGGGTCCAGTATTTT. This sequence encodes CASSQDRVQYF.